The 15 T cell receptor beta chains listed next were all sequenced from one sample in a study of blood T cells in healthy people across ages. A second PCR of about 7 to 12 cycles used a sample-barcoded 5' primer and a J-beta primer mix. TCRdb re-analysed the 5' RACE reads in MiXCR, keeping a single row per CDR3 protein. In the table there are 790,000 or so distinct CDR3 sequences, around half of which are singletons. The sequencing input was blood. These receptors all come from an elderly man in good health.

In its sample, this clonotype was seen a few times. The CDR3: CASSLEAGATYEQYF. The CDR3, as DNA: TGTGCCAGCAGCTTAGAGGCGGGTGCAACCTACGAGCAGTACTTC. The chain uses TRBV11-3 and TRBJ2-7; tentative D call: TRBD2 (5 bases). The V and J ends lost 0 bases and 2 bases respectively, with 11 bases between them. Per the germline V gene, CDR1 is SGHNT and CDR2 is YENEEA. CDR3 size: 15 residues.

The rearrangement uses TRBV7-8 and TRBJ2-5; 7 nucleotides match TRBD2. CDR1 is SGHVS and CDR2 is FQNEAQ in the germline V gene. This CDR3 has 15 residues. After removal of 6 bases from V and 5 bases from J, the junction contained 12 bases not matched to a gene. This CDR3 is CASRLAGAFQETQYF. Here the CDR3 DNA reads TGTGCCAGCAGGCTCGCGGGAGCATTCCAGGAGACCCAGTACTTC.

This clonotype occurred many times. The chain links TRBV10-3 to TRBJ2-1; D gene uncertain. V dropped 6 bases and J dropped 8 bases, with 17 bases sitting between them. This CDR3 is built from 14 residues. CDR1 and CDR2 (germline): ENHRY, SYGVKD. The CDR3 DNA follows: TGTGCCATCAGGAAGGTGGAGCGAGGCGATGAGCAGTTCTTC. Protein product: CAIRKVERGDEQFF.

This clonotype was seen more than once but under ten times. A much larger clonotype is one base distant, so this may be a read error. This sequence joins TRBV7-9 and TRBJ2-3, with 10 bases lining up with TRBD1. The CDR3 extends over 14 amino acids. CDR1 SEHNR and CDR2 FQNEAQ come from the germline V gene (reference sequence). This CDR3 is CASNTGQGSDPQYF. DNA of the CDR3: TGTGCCAGCAATACGGGACAGGGGTCAGATCCGCAGTATTTT.

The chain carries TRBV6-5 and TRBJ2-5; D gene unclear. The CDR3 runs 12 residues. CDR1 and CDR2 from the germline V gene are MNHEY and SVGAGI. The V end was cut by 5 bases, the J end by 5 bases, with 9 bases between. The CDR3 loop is CASSGGWETQYF. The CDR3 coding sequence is TGTGCCAGCAGTGGTGGCTGGGAGACCCAGTACTTC.

CDR3 coding DNA: TGTGCCAGCACCACTCTCGGGGGACATAGCAATCAGCCCCAGCATTTT. Amino acids: CASTTLGGHSNQPQHF. The V gene is TRBV12-3 or TRBV12-4, the J gene TRBJ1-5; TRBD1 is a possible D gene (6 bases). V dropped 7 bases and J dropped 0 bases, with 16 bases sitting between them. This CDR3 has 16 amino acids.

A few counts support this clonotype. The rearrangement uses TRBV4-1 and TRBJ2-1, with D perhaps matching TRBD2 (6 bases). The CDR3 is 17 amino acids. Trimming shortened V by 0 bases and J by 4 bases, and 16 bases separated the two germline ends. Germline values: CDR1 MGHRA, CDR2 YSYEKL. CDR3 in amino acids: CASSQESGGATYNEQFF. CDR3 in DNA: TGCGCCAGCAGCCAAGAGTCAGGCGGGGCCACTTACAATGAGCAGTTCTTC.

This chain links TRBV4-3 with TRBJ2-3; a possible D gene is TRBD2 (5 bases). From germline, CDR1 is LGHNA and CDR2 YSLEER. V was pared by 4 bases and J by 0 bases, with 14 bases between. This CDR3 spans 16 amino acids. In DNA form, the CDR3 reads TGCGCCAGCAGCCGAGATCTCGGCGGGAGCACAGATACGCAGTATTTT. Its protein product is CASSRDLGGSTDTQYF.

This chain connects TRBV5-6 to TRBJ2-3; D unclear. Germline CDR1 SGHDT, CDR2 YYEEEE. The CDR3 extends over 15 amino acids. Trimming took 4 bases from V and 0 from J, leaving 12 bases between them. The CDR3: CASSPGLDSTDTQYF. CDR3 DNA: TGTGCCAGCAGCCCGGGCCTGGATAGCACAGATACGCAGTATTTT.

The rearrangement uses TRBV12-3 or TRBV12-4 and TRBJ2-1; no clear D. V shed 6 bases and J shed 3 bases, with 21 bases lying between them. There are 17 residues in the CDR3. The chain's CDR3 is CASSKRTGAFLYNEQFF. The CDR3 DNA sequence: TGTGCCAGCAGCAAGAGAACCGGAGCGTTCCTCTACAATGAGCAGTTCTTC.

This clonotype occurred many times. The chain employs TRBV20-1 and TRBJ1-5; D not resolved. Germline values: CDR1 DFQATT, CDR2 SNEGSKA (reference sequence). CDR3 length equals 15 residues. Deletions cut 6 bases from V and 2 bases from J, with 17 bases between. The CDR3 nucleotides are TGCAGTGCGAACCAAGACGCGTGGGGCAATCAGCCCCAGCATTTT. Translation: CSANQDAWGNQPQHF.

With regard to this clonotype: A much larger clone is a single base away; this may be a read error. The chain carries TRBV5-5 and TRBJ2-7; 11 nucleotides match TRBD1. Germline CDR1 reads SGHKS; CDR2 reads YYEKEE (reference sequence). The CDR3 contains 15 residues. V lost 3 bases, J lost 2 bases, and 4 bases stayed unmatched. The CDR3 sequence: CASSWGQGGTYEQYF. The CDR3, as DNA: TGTGCCAGCAGCTGGGGACAGGGGGGCACCTACGAGCAGTACTTC.

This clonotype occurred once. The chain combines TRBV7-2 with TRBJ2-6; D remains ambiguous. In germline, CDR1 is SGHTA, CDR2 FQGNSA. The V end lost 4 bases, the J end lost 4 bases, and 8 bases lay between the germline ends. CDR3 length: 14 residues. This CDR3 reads CASSSSWGANVLTF. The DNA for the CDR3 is TGTGCCAGCAGCTCGAGCTGGGGGGCCAACGTCCTGACTTTC.

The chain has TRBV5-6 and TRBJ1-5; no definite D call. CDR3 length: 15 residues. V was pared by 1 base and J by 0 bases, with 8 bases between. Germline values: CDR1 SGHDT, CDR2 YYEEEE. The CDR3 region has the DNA TGTGCCAGCAGCTTGAAGCCCACTAGCAATCAGCCCCAGCATTTT. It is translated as CASSLKPTSNQPQHF.

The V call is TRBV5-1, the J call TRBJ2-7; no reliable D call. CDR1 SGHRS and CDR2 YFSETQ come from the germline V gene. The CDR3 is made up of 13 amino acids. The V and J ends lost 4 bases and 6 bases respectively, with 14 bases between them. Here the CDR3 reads CASSPRSTTEQYF. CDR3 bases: TGCGCCAGCAGCCCACGCTCTACGACCGAGCAGTACTTC.